This T cell receptor (beta chain) comes out of a study of shared T cell receptors in the human thymus. The CDR3 extends over 13 amino acids. The V segment lost 7 bases and the J segment 5 bases; nucleotides outside the gene matches: 9. CDR1 and CDR2 from the germline V gene are SQVTM and ANQGSEA. Repertoires were generated with immunoSEQ multiplex PCR, while TCRdb's copy carries only in-frame clones and drops some. The sample holds approximately 760,000 clones, approximately 85% seen once. These data also formed part of another study, on human thymus T cells. That report adds: Samples came from healthy Finnish infants during open corrective cardiac surgery. Corrective heart surgery yielded resections, and these provided the thymus tissue. Thymic and blood repertoires seemed to favor certain V and J genes. The related literature has documented a marked overlap of thymic repertoires among unrelated individuals.

This chain joins TRBV29-1 and TRBJ1-1; TRBD1 matches 8 bases. This TCR was recovered from a girl less than two years old with a congenital heart defect. Specimen: thymocytes. The CDR3 region is CSALDREGTEAFF. CDR3 nucleotide sequence: TGCAGCGCACTGGACAGGGAGGGGACTGAAGCTTTCTTT. Using reference TRBV29-1 and TRBJ1-1 for the parts outside the CDR3, the full variable domain is SAVISQKPSRDICQRGTSLTIQCQVDSQVTMMFWYRQQPGQSLTLIATANQGSEATYESGFVIDKFPISRPNLTFSTLTVSNMSPEDSSIYLCSALDREGTEAFFGQGTRLTVV.